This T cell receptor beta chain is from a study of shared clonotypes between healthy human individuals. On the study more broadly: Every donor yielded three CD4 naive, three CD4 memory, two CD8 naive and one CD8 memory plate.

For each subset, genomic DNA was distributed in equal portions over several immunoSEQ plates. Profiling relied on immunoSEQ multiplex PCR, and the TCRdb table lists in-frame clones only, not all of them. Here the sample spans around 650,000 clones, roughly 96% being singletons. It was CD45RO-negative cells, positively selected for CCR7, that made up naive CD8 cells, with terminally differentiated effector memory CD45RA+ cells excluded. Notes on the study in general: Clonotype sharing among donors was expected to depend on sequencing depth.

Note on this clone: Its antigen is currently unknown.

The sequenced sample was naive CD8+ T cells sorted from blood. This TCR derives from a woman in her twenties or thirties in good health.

This chain's CDR3 is CASVPSGRGYEQFF. In DNA form, the CDR3 reads TGTGCCAGCGTTCCTAGCGGGAGGGGGTATGAGCAGTTCTTC. The rearrangement joins TRBV27 to TRBJ2-1; 12 nucleotides agree with TRBD2. Looked up from germline, CDR1 is MNHEY and CDR2 is SMNVEV (reference sequence). CDR3 length: 14 amino acids. V was pared by 8 bases and J by 8 bases, with 7 bases of the junction left unmatched.